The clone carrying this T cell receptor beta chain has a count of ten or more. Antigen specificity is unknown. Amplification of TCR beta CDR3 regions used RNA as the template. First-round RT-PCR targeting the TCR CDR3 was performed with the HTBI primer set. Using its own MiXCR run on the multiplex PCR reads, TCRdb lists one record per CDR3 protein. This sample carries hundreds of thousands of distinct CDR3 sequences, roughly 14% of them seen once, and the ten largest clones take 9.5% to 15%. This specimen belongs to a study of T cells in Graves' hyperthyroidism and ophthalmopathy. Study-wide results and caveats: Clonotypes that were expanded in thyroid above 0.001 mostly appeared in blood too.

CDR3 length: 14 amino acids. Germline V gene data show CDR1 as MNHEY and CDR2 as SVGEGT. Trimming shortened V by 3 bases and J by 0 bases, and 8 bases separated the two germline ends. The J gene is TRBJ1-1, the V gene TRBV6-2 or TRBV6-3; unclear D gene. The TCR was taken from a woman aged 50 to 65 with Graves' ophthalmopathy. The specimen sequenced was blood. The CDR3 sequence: CASSYVGLNTEAFF. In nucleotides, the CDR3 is TGTGCCAGCAGTTATGTCGGCTTGAACACTGAAGCTTTCTTT.